The present TCR beta chain was sequenced within a study of PD-L1 blockade in urothelial cancer. Overall study: Starting in 2014, patients were given atezolizumab (1,200 mg intravenously every 3 weeks). Patients had undergone 0 to 3 prior chemotherapy regimens. Blood gave a median roughly 140,000 T cells.

Germline CDR1 ENHRY, CDR2 SYGVKD. CDR3 length: 15 residues. V lost 3 bases, J lost 2 bases, and 7 bases stayed unmatched. The time point denotes: pretreatment peripheral blood. Patients suffered from locally advanced or metastatic urothelial carcinoma. Measured with immunoSEQ multiplex PCR; TCRdb has only the in-frame clones, and not every one. Here the sample spans 50,000 or so clones, about 86% being singletons. This clone is a singleton in its sample. The sequences come from PBMCs, collected around atezolizumab (anti-PD-L1) treatment. The sequence was collected from a man in his sixties with urothelial cancer. The V and J genes are TRBV10-3 and TRBJ2-7, with TRBD1 matching 7 bases. CDR3 bases: TGTGCCATCAGTGATTACCGGGACAGACCCTACGAGCAGTACTTC. Its translation is CAISDYRDRPYEQYF.